This is a list of T cell receptor beta chains from one sample in a study of cytomegalovirus exposure and HLA in healthy donors. The repertoire was sequenced with immunoSEQ multiplex PCR; TCRdb's copy has only in-frame clones and lacks some. The sample consists of 100,000 to 150,000 clones, 70% to 85% of them appearing once. Sequencing input: PBMCs. Receptors originate from a male donor in good health and CMV-seropositive. The CDR3 runs from the conserved cysteine through the conserved F or W. Fields, in order: D gene, V gene, clone size, J gene, CDR3 DNA, CDR3 protein. The D gene is left open where the match is weak. Size is omitted from some rows. Given values are once, few, many or a class for expanded clones.

.	TRBV29-1	.	TRBJ1-2	TGCAGCGCTGACACGGATGGCTACACCTTC	CSADTDGYTF
.	TRBV2	.	TRBJ2-7	TGTGCCAGCTCCCCACAGGGTAGCGAGTACGAGCAGTACTTC	CASSPQGSEYEQYF
.	TRBV19	.	TRBJ1-2	TGTGCCAGTAGTATCCGAAACCCTCAAGGGGGAGCTAACTATGGCTACACCTTC	CASSIRNPQGGANYGYTF
.	TRBV6-5	.	TRBJ1-2	TGTGCCAGCAGAACCCAGGTCGCCACATATGGCTACACCTTC	CASRTQVATYGYTF
.	TRBV19	.	TRBJ1-5	TGTGCCAGCTCCCCTCTTGACAGATTACATCAGCCCCAGCATTTT	CASSPLDRLHQPQHF
.	TRBV6-5	.	TRBJ1-6	TGTGCCAGCAAGCCCGGGAAGGTTTCACCCCTCCACTTT	CASKPGKVSPLHF
TRBD1	TRBV5-1	.	TRBJ1-6	TGCGCCAGCAGCTTAATGACAGGGCAGAATTCACCCCTCCACTTT	CASSLMTGQNSPLHF
.	TRBV7-9	.	TRBJ1-2	TGTGCCAGCAGCTTAGGACAGGTAGCCTATGGCTACACCTTC	CASSLGQVAYGYTF
TRBD2	TRBV29-1	.	TRBJ2-2	TGCAGCGTAAAGGGACTAGCGGGCGGCGGGGAGCTGTTTTTT	CSVKGLAGGGELFF
.	TRBV5-1	.	TRBJ2-5	TGCGCCAGCAGCGTAGGGGGGACCCAGTACTTC	CASSVGGTQYF
.	TRBV13	once	TRBJ2-2	TGTGCCAGCAGCTTCGCAGGGTCGGGCACCGGGGAGCTGTTTTTT	CASSFAGSGTGELFF
.	TRBV28	few	TRBJ2-1	TGTGCCAGCAGTCCCCTGATTGGCAGGGATGAGCAGTTCTTC	CASSPLIGRDEQFF
TRBD1	TRBV7-6	once	TRBJ2-2	TGTGCCAGCACCCTCCGACAGGGGGCTAACACCGGGGAGCTGTTTTTT	CASTLRQGANTGELFF
TRBD2	TRBV28	.	TRBJ2-7	TGTGCCAGCGGGAGCGGGAGGGCACCCTACGAGCAGTACTTC	CASGSGRAPYEQYF
.	TRBV5-1	once	TRBJ2-3	TGCGCCAGCAGCTTGGTAGGCAGGGGATCCACAGATACGCAGTATTTT	CASSLVGRGSTDTQYF
.	TRBV7-9	.	TRBJ1-2	TGTGCCAGCAGCTTAAGGGGGGGGAGTAACTCGGATGGCTACACCTTC	CASSLRGGSNSDGYTF